This TCR beta chain was identified during a study of blood T cells in healthy people across ages. General study results and limits: Versus aged donors, long-lived donors had higher diversity and more naive CD4+ cells.

Note on this clonotype: The antigen is not known. One junction end does not reproduce the germline sequence, and a read error may be involved.

Alongside a J-beta primer mix, a sample-barcoded 5' primer served in a second PCR lasting 7 to 11 cycles. TCRdb used MiXCR to reprocess the 5' RACE reads, holding one entry per CDR3 protein. This table holds roughly 2 million distinct CDR3 sequences, just under 50% found once. CDR3 size: 15 residues. Looked up from germline, CDR1 is SGHTA and CDR2 is FQGNSA. What was sequenced was blood. This receptor was taken from a woman aged 40 to 50 in good health. The rearrangement links TRBV7-2 to TRBJ2-1, with TRBD2 matching 9 bases. CDR3 amino acids: CASNLGGGAKNEQFF. The CDR3 region has the DNA TGTGCCAGCAACTTAGGCGGGGGGGCGAAGAATGAGCAGTTCTTC. The variable domain in full, completed from reference TRBV7-2 and TRBJ2-1, reads GAGVSQSPSNKVTEKGKDVELRCDPISGHTALYWYRQSLGQGLEFLIYFQGNSAPDKSGLPSDRFSAERTGGSVSTLTIQRTQQEDSAVYLCASNLGGGAKNEQFFGPGTRLTVL.